A selection of T cell receptor beta chains follows, all from one sample in a study of T cells in localized non-small cell lung cancer. Generated by immunoSEQ multiplex PCR, the TCRdb table keeps only in-frame clones and is missing some. The sample lists 20,000 to 25,000 clones; 87% were seen once. The material sequenced was PBMCs, taken before any cancer treatment. The source of these receptors is a man aged 40 to 69 with stage II squamous cell lung carcinoma. Each CDR3 is given with its conserved first and last residue. Fields, in order: clone size, J gene, D gene, V gene, CDR3 DNA, CDR3 protein. The D gene is left open where the match is weak. Only part of the rows carry a size: once, few, many, or a class if the clone is expanded.

size: -; J: TRBJ2-2; D: -; V: TRBV15; DNA: TGTGCCACCAGCAGTAGCATCTCCACCGGGGAGCTGTTTTTT; CDR3: CATSSSISTGELFF
size: -; J: TRBJ2-5; D: TRBD2; V: TRBV19; DNA: TGTGCCAGTAGTATGGGCGGGGGGGCCAAGAAGACCCAGTACTTC; CDR3: CASSMGGGAKKTQYF
size: -; J: TRBJ2-5; D: TRBD1; V: TRBV30; DNA: TGTGCCTGGAGTGTACCAGGGGGCAGCGAGACCCAGTACTTC; CDR3: CAWSVPGGSETQYF
size: -; J: TRBJ1-1; D: -; V: TRBV30; DNA: TGTGCCTGGAGTGTACGCACAGCCGGGGGTCGAACTGAAGCTTTCTTT; CDR3: CAWSVRTAGGRTEAFF
size: -; J: TRBJ2-5; D: -; V: TRBV7-2; DNA: TGTGCCAGCAGCTTAAAAAGGGGGGCCCAGAGAGAGACCCAGTACTTC; CDR3: CASSLKRGAQRETQYF
size: once; J: TRBJ1-2; D: -; V: TRBV25-1; DNA: TGTGCCAGCAGTGAACAAGGGGGAGACTATGGCTACACCTTC; CDR3: CASSEQGGDYGYTF
size: -; J: TRBJ1-1; D: -; V: TRBV6-1; DNA: TGTGCCAGCAGTAAGTGGGACACTGAAGCTTTCTTT; CDR3: CASSKWDTEAFF
size: few; J: TRBJ1-4; D: TRBD1; V: TRBV10-2; DNA: TGCGCCAGCAGTGAACAGGGGCGCGTGGAAAAACTGTTTTTT; CDR3: CASSEQGRVEKLFF
size: -; J: TRBJ2-1; D: TRBD2; V: TRBV28; DNA: TGTGCCAGCAGTAAAACCGGGACTAGCGGGAGGGCTAGGACCTATGAGCAGTTCTTC; CDR3: CASSKTGTSGRARTYEQFF
size: -; J: TRBJ2-7; D: TRBD2; V: TRBV7-8; DNA: TGTGCCAGCAGCTTTCGACTAGCGGGGAGCTCCTACGAGCAGTACTTC; CDR3: CASSFRLAGSSYEQYF
size: -; J: TRBJ1-1; D: TRBD1; V: TRBV13; DNA: TGTGCCAGCAGCTTAGGGGGGGACAGGATAACTGAAGCTTTCTTT; CDR3: CASSLGGDRITEAFF
size: -; J: TRBJ1-4; D: TRBD1; V: TRBV30; DNA: TGTGCCTGGAGTTCCAGGGGGCAAGAAAAACTGTTTTTT; CDR3: CAWSSRGQEKLFF
size: -; J: TRBJ2-1; D: TRBD1; V: TRBV10-2; DNA: TGCGCCAGCAGGGACAGGGGATGGTTAAACAATGAGCAGTTCTTC; CDR3: CASRDRGWLNNEQFF
size: medium-sized; J: TRBJ1-1; D: -; V: TRBV1; DNA: TGCACCAGCAGCCACTCACAGGGGAACACTGAAGCTTTCTTT; CDR3: CTSSHSQGNTEAFF
size: -; J: TRBJ1-1; D: TRBD1; V: TRBV6-4; DNA: TGTGCCAGCAGTGAACACCAGGGGGTAATCACTGAAGCTTTCTTT; CDR3: CASSEHQGVITEAFF
size: -; J: TRBJ2-3; D: -; V: TRBV5-5; DNA: TGTGCCAGCAGCTTGCCGGGAGTGAGACAGCGAACAGATACGCAGTATTTT; CDR3: CASSLPGVRQRTDTQYF
size: -; J: TRBJ2-1; D: -; V: TRBV7-9; DNA: TGTGCCAGCAGTTCTTACGATTATGAGCAGTTCTTC; CDR3: CASSSYDYEQFF
size: -; J: TRBJ2-5; D: -; V: TRBV10-3; DNA: TGTGCCATCAGCCCACGCCCTCTGGAGACCCAGTACTTC; CDR3: CAISPRPLETQYF
size: -; J: TRBJ2-7; D: TRBD1; V: TRBV7-8; DNA: TGTGCCAGCAGCTTCTCCGAGACAGGGGGCTACGAGCAGTACTTC; CDR3: CASSFSETGGYEQYF
size: -; J: TRBJ1-2; D: -; V: TRBV9; DNA: TGTGCCAGCAGCGTAGGCGGATTCGGCTACACCTTC; CDR3: CASSVGGFGYTF
size: once; J: TRBJ2-5; D: TRBD1; V: TRBV30; DNA: TGTGCCTGGAGTGCAGGGGACAGGGACCAAGAGACCCAGTACTTC; CDR3: CAWSAGDRDQETQYF
size: -; J: TRBJ2-7; D: -; V: TRBV7-2; DNA: TGTGCCAGCAGCTTAGCAGGGCCGCGCTCTCTGTACTTC; CDR3: CASSLAGPRSLYF
size: -; J: TRBJ2-1; D: -; V: TRBV6-1; DNA: TGTGCCAGCAGTGAAGACATGTACGGGGCCCAAAGCAATGAGCAGTTCTTC; CDR3: CASSEDMYGAQSNEQFF
size: -; J: TRBJ2-2; D: -; V: TRBV10-2; DNA: TGCGCCAGCAGTGAGGGTAGGGATAGGAACACCGGGGAGCTGTTTTTT; CDR3: CASSEGRDRNTGELFF
size: -; J: TRBJ1-1; D: -; V: TRBV30; DNA: TGTGCCTGGACCCTTGGCGGTAGGAACACTGAAGCTTTCTTT; CDR3: CAWTLGGRNTEAFF
size: -; J: TRBJ2-5; D: TRBD2; V: TRBV9; DNA: TGTGCCAGCAGCCCAGCGGGAGGGTGGGGGACCCAGTACTTC; CDR3: CASSPAGGWGTQYF
size: -; J: TRBJ1-1; D: -; V: TRBV5-1; DNA: TGCGCCAGCAGCTTGGAGGGGGGAGCCACTGAAGCTTTCTTT; CDR3: CASSLEGGATEAFF